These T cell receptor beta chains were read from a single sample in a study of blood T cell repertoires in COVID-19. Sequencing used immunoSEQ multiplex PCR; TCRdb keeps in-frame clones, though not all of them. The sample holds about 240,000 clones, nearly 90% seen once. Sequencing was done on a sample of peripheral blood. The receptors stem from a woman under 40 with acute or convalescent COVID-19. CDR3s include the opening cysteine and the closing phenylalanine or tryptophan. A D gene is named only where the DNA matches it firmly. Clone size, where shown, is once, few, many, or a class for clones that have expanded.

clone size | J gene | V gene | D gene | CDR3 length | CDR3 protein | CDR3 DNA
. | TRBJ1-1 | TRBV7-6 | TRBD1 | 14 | CASLGTGTNTEAFF | TGTGCCAGCCTCGGGACAGGGACCAACACTGAAGCTTTCTTT
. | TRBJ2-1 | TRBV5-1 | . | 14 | CASSLDPSYNEQFF | TGCGCCAGCAGCTTGGATCCTAGCTACAATGAGCAGTTCTTC
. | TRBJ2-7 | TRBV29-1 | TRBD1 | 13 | CSVSTGRSYEQYF | TGCAGCGTCTCGACAGGGCGATCCTACGAGCAGTACTTC
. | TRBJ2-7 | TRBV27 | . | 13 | CASSTGGAYEQYF | TGTGCCAGCAGTACAGGTGGTGCCTACGAGCAGTACTTC
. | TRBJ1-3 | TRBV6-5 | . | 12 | CASRSSGNTIYF | TGTGCCAGCCGGTCGTCCGGAAACACCATATATTTT
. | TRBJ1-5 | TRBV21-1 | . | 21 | CASSKKVGTGGPLGTNQPQHF | TGTGCCAGCAGCAAAAAGGTAGGGACAGGGGGCCCATTGGGGACTAATCAGCCCCAGCATTTT
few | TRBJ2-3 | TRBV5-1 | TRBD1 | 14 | CASGRDRSTDTQYF | TGCGCCAGCGGACGGGACAGATCCACAGATACGCAGTATTTT
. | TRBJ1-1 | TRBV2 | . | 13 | CASKLRENTEAFF | TGTGCCAGCAAGCTCAGGGAGAACACTGAAGCTTTCTTT
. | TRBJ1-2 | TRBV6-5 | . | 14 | CASSRRGPNYGYTF | TGTGCCAGCAGTAGAAGGGGTCCGAACTATGGCTACACCTTC
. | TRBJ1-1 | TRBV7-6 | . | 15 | CASSPPGNQATEAFF | TGTGCCAGCAGCCCCCCGGGGAACCAAGCCACTGAAGCTTTCTTT
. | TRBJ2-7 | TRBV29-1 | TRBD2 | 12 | CSVGTSLYEQYF | TGCAGCGTCGGGACTAGTCTATACGAGCAGTACTTC
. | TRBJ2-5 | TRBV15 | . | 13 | CATSRDPKETQYF | TGTGCCACCAGCAGAGATCCCAAAGAGACCCAGTACTTC
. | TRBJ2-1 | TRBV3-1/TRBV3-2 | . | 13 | CASSQPGNNEQFF | TGTGCCAGCAGCCAGCCGGGGAACAATGAGCAGTTCTTC
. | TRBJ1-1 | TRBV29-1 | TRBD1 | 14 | CSVWDRGLITEAFF | TGCAGCGTCTGGGACAGGGGGCTTATCACTGAAGCTTTCTTT
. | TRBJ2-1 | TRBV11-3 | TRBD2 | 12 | CASSATSDEQFF | TGTGCCAGCAGCGCCACTAGCGATGAGCAGTTCTTC
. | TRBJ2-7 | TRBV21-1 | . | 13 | CASGPQGDGEQYF | TGTGCCAGCGGTCCACAGGGGGACGGCGAGCAGTACTTC
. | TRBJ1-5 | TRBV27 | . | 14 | CASSFDGNNQPQHF | TGTGCCAGCAGTTTCGACGGGAACAATCAGCCCCAGCATTTT
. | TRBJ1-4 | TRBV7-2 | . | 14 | CASSLTSTGEKLFF | TGTGCCAGCAGCTTAACATCTACAGGAGAAAAACTGTTTTTT
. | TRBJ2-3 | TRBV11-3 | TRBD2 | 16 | CASSRTIAGGSDTQYF | TGTGCCAGCAGCCGCACCATAGCGGGAGGGTCAGATACGCAGTATTTT
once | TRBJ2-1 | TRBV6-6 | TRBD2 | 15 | CASKVAGGTKHEQFF | TGTGCCAGCAAGGTTGCGGGAGGAACGAAGCATGAGCAGTTCTTC
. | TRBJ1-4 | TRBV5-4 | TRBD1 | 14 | CASSRRDSNEKLFF | TGTGCCAGCAGTCGACGGGACAGCAATGAAAAACTGTTTTTT
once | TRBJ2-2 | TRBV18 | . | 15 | CASSPPAGIPGELFF | TGTGCCAGCTCACCACCGGCAGGGATCCCCGGGGAGCTGTTTTTT
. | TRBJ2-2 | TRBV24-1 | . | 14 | CATSAKEDTGELFF | TGTGCCACCAGTGCTAAGGAGGACACCGGGGAGCTGTTTTTT
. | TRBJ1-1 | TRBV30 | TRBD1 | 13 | CAWRTGMNTEAFF | TGTGCCTGGAGGACAGGGATGAACACTGAAGCTTTCTTT
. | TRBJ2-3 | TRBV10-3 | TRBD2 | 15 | CAISLLAGYTDTQYF | TGTGCCATCAGTTTACTAGCGGGCTACACAGATACGCAGTATTTT
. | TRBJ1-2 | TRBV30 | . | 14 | CAWSVRGKLYGYTF | TGTGCCTGGAGTGTAAGAGGGAAGCTCTATGGCTACACCTTC
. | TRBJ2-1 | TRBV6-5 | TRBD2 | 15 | CASSYSGLAEGGQFF | TGTGCCAGCAGTTACTCGGGACTAGCGGAAGGCGGGCAGTTCTTC
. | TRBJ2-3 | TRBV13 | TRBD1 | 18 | CASSLGSSGQGGSDTQYF | TGTGCCAGCAGCTTAGGATCATCAGGACAGGGGGGCTCAGATACGCAGTATTTT
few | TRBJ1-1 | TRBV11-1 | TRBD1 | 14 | CASSPRTGGSEAFF | TGTGCCAGCAGCCCACGGACAGGGGGCTCTGAAGCTTTCTTT
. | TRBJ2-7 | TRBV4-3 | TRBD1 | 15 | CASSQSGTGSYEQYF | TGCGCCAGCAGCCAATCCGGGACAGGGTCCTACGAGCAGTACTTC
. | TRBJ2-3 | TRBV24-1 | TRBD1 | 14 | CATRRTGDTDTQYF | TGTGCCACCAGAAGGACAGGGGACACAGATACGCAGTATTTT
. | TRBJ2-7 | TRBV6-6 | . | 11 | CASSSDYEQYF | TGTGCCAGCAGTTCAGACTACGAGCAGTACTTC
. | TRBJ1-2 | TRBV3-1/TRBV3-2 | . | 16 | CASSQVPTGRSYGYTF | TGTGCCAGCAGCCAAGTTCCGACAGGACGATCCTATGGCTACACCTTC
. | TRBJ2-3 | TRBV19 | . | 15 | CASSLTTPSTDTQYF | TGTGCCAGTAGCTTGACTACACCTAGCACAGATACGCAGTATTTT
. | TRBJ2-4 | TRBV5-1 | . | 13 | CASSLGGADIQYF | TGCGCCAGCAGCTTAGGGGGGGCGGACATTCAGTACTTC
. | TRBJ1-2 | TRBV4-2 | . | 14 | CASSQDESGYGYTF | TGTGCCAGCAGCCAAGATGAATCAGGATATGGCTACACCTTC
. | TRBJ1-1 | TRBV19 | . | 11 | CASSIRGSAFF | TGTGCCAGTAGTATACGGGGTTCGGCTTTCTTT
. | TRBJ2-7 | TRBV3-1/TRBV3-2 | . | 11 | CASSSTGEQYF | TGTGCCAGCAGCTCCACGGGGGAGCAGTACTTC
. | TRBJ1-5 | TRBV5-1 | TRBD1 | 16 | CASSQGTGTGKEPQHF | TGCGCCAGCAGCCAAGGGACAGGGACCGGTAAGGAGCCCCAGCATTTT
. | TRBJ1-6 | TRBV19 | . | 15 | CASSIGATYNSPLHF | TGTGCCAGTAGTATTGGGGCGACCTATAATTCACCCCTCCACTTT
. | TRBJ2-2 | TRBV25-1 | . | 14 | CASSESGFTGELFF | TGTGCCAGCAGTGAGTCCGGGTTCACCGGGGAGCTGTTTTTT
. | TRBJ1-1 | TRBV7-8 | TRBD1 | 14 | CASSLMTGGTEAFF | TGTGCCAGCAGCTTAATGACAGGGGGCACTGAAGCTTTCTTT
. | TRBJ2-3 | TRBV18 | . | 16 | CASSQVRGAVADTQYF | TGTGCCAGCTCACAGGTCAGGGGGGCAGTGGCGGATACGCAGTATTTT
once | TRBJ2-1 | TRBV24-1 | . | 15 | CATSDRVPGYNEQFF | TGTGCCACCAGTGATAGAGTCCCCGGCTACAATGAGCAGTTCTTC
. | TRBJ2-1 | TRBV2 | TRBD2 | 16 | CASSELAGGSYNEQFF | TGTGCCAGCAGTGAACTAGCGGGAGGATCCTACAATGAGCAGTTCTTC
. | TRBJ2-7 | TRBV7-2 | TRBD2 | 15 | CASSLPGLAVYEQYF | TGTGCCAGCAGCTTACCGGGACTAGCGGTGTACGAGCAGTACTTC
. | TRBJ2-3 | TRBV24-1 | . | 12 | CATSVEGTTQYF | TGTGCCACCAGTGTGGAGGGGACTACGCAGTATTTT
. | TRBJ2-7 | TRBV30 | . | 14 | CAWSVAESSYEQYF | TGTGCCTGGAGTGTAGCGGAAAGCTCCTACGAGCAGTACTTC
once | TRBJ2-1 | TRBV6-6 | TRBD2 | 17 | CASSRQTSGRAWSEQFF | TGTGCCAGCAGTCGGCAGACTAGCGGGAGGGCCTGGAGTGAGCAGTTCTTC
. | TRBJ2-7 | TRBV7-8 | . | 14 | CASSLARGSYEQYF | TGTGCCAGCAGCTTAGCTCGGGGATCCTACGAGCAGTACTTC
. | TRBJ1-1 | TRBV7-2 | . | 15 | CASSPLAVMNTEAFF | TGTGCCAGCAGCCCCCTGGCAGTCATGAACACTGAAGCTTTCTTT
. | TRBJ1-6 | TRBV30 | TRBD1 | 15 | CACHIPGQGSSPLHF | TGTGCCTGTCATATCCCGGGACAGGGGTCTTCACCCCTCCACTTT
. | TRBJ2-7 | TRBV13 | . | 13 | CASSLHNAYEQYF | TGTGCCAGCAGCTTACACAACGCCTACGAGCAGTACTTC
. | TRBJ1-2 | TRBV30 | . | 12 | CANGRGLSGYTF | TGTGCCAATGGACGGGGTTTGAGTGGCTACACCTTC
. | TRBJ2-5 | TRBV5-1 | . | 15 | CASSLVLQIPKTQYF | TGCGCCAGCAGCTTGGTCTTACAGATACCGAAGACCCAGTACTTC